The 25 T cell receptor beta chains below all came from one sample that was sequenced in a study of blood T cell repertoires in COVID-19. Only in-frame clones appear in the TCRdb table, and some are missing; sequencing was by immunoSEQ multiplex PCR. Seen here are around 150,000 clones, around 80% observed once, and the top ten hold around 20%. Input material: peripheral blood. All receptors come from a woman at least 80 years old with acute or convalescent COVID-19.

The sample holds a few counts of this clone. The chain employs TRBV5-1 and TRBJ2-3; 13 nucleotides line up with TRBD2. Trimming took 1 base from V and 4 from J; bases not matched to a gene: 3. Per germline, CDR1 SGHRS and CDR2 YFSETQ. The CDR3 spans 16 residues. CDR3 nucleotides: TGCGCCAGCAGCTTGATGGGGACTAGCGGGGCAGATACGCAGTATTTT. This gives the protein CASSLMGTSGADTQYF.

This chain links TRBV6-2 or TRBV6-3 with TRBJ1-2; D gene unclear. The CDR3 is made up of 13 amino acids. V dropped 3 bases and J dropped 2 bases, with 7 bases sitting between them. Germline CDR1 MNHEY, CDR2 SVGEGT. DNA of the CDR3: TGTGCCAGCAGTTATATGAGGAACTATGGCTACACCTTC. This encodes CASSYMRNYGYTF.

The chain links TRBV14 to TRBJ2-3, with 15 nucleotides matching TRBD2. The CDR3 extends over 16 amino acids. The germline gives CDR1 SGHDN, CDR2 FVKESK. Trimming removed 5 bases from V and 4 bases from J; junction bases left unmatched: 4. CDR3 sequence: CASSRTSGGAADTQYF. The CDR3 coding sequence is TGTGCCAGCAGCAGGACTAGCGGGGGGGCCGCAGATACGCAGTATTTT.

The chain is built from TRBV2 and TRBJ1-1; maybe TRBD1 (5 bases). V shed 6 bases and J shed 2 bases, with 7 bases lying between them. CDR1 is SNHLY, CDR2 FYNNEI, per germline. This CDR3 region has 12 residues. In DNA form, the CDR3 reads TGTGCCAGCAGGACAGCTAACACTGAAGCTTTCTTT. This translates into CASRTANTEAFF.

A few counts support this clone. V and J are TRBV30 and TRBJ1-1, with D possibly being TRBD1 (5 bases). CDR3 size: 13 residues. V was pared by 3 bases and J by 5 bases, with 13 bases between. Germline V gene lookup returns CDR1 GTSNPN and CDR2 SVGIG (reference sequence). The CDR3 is CAWRGDLRTEAFF. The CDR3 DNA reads TGTGCCTGGAGAGGGGATTTACGGACTGAAGCTTTCTTT.

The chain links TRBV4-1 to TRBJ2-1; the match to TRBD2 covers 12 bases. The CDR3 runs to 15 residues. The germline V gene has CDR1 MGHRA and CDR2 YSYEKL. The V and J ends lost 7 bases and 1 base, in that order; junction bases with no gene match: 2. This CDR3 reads CASTTSGGSYNEQFF. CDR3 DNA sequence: TGCGCCAGCACCACTAGCGGGGGGTCCTACAATGAGCAGTTCTTC.

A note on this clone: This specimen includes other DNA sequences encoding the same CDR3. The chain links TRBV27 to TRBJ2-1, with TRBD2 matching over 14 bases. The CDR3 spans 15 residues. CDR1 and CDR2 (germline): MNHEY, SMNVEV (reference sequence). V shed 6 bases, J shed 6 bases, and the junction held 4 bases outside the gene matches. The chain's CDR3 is CASRWGTSGGNEQFF. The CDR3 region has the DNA TGTGCCAGCAGATGGGGGACTAGCGGGGGCAATGAGCAGTTCTTC.

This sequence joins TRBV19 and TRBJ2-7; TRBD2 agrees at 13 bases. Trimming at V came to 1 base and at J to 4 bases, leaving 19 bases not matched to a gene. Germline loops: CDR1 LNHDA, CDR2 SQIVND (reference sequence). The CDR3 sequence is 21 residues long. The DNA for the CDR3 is TGTGCCAGTAGTATAGGTCTCCGGACTAGCGGGAGTGCCGGAGTAAGATACGAGCAGTACTTC. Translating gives CASSIGLRTSGSAGVRYEQYF.

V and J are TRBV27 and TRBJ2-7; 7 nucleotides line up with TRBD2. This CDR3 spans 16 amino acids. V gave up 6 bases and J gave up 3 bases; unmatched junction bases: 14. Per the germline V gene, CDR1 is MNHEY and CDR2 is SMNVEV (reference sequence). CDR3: CASRGYGAGAIYEQYF. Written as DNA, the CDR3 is TGTGCCAGCAGGGGTTACGGCGCGGGAGCGATCTACGAGCAGTACTTC.

The CDR3 bases are TGTGCCAGCACCCGGCCCCCCGGGTCGAACACTGAAGCTTTCTTT. Its protein product is CASTRPPGSNTEAFF. The chain employs TRBV6-5 and TRBJ1-1; the D is unclear. Trimming removed 7 bases at V and 1 base at J, with 16 bases between. Per the germline V gene, CDR1 is MNHEY and CDR2 is SVGAGI. The CDR3 has 15 amino acids.

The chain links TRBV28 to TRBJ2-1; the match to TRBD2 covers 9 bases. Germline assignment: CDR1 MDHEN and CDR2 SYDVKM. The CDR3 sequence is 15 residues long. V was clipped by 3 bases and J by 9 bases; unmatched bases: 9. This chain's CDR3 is CASSFSSGAGGEQFF. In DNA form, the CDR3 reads TGTGCCAGCAGTTTTTCTAGCGGGGCGGGGGGTGAGCAGTTCTTC.

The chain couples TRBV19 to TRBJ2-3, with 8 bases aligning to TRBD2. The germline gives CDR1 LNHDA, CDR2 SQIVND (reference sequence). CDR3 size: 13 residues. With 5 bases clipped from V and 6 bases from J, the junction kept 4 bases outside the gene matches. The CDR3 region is CASSPGTRDTQYF. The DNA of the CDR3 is TGTGCCAGTAGTCCCGGGACTAGGGATACGCAGTATTTT.

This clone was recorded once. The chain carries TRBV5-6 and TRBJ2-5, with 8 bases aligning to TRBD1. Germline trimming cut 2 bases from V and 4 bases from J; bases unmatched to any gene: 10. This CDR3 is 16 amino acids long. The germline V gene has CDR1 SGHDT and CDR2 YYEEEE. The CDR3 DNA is TGTGCCAGCAGCTTCAAGGCGACAGGGGAGCGAGAGACCCAGTACTTC. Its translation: CASSFKATGERETQYF.

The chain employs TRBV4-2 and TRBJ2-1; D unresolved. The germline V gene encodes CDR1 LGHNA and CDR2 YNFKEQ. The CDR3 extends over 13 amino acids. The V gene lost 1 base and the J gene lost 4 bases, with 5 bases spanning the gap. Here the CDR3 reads CASSQVSYNEQFF. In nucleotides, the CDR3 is TGTGCCAGCAGCCAAGTCAGTTACAATGAGCAGTTCTTC.

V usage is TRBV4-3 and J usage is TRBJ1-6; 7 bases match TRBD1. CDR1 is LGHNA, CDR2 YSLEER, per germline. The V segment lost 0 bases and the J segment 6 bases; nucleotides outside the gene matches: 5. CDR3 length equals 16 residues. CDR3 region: CASSQDKGAPNSPLHF. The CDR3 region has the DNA TGCGCCAGCAGCCAAGATAAGGGGGCGCCTAATTCACCCCTCCACTTT.

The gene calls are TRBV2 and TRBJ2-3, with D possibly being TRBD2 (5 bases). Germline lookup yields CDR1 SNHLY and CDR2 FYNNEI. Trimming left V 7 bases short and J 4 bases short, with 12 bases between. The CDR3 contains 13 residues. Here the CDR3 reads CASNLAGADTQYF. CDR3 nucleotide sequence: TGTGCCAGCAATCTGGCCGGGGCAGATACGCAGTATTTT.

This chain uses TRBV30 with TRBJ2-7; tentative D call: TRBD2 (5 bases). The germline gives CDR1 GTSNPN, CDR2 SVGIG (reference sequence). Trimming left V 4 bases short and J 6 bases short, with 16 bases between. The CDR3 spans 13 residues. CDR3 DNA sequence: TGTGCCTGGAAAGGGAGTCAACTTAGCGAGCAGTACTTC. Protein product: CAWKGSQLSEQYF.

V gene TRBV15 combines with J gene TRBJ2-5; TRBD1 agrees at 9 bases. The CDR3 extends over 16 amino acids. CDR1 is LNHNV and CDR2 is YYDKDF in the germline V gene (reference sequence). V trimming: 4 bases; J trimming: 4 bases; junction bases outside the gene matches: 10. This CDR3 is CATSIAPGQGGETQYF. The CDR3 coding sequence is TGTGCCACCAGCATAGCACCGGGACAGGGAGGAGAGACCCAGTACTTC.

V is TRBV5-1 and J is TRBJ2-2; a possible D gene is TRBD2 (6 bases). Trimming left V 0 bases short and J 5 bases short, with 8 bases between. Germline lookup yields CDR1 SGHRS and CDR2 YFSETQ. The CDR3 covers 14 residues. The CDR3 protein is CASSLDGGTGELFF. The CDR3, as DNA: TGCGCCAGCAGCTTGGATGGGGGGACCGGGGAGCTGTTTTTT.

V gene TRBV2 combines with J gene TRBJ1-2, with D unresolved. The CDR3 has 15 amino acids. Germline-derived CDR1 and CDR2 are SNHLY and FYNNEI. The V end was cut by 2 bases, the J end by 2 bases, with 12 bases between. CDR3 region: CASSERSVLNYGYTF. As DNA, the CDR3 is TGTGCCAGCAGTGAACGTTCAGTTCTCAACTATGGCTACACCTTC.

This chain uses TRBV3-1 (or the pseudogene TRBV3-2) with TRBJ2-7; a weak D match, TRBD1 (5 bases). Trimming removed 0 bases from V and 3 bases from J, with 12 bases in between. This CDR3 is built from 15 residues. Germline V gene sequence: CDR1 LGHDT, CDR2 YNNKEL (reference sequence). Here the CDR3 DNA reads TGTGCCAGCAGCCAAGATTACAGGCCCCTCTACGAGCAGTACTTC. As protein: CASSQDYRPLYEQYF.

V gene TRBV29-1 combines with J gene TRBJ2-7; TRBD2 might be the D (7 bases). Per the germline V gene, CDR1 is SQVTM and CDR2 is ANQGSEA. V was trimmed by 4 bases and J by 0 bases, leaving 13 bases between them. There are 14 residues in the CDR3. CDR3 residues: CSVVWRGRSYEQYF. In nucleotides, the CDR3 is TGCAGCGTTGTGTGGCGGGGGCGCTCCTACGAGCAGTACTTC.

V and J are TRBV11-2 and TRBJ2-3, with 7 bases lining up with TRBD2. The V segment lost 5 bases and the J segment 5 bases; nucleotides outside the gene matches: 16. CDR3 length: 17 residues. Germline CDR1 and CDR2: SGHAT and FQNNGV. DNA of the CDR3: TGTGCCAGCAGCCCCCCCGGGACTAAAAAGGGGCTAGATACGCAGTATTTT. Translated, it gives CASSPPGTKKGLDTQYF.

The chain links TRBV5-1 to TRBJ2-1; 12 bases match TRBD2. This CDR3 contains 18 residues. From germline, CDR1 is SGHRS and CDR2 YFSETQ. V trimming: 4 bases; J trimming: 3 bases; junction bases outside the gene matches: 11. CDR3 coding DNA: TGCGCCAGCAGCGTCGGACTAGCGGGGCCTCGCCACTACAATGAGCAGTTCTTC. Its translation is CASSVGLAGPRHYNEQFF.

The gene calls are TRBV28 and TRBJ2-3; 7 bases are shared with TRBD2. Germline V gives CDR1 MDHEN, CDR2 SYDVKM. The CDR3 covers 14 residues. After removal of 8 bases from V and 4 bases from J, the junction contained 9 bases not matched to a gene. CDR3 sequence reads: CASADGRNADTQYF. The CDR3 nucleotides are TGTGCCAGCGCCGACGGGAGGAACGCAGATACGCAGTATTTT.